This TCR beta chain emerged from a study of T-cell reconstitution after alpha-beta-depleted transplantation in children. This clonotype was seen only a few times. Using unique molecular identifiers, the investigators prepared the TCRbeta library. TCRdb recomputed calls from the PCR reads with MiXCR, one row per CDR3 protein. The sample contains hundreds of thousands of distinct CDR3 sequences, approximately 32% of which appear only once. V lost 3 bases, J lost 0 bases, and 9 bases lay in between. Germline CDR1 KGHSH, CDR2 LQKENI. This CDR3 is built from 14 residues. The sequencing here drew on PBMCs from the stem cell graft donor, taken from the stem cell graft. The gene calls are TRBV18 and TRBJ2-7; unclear D gene. The sequence came from a human donor who donated a stem cell graft to a child with aplastic anemia. CDR3 region: CASSPSYSSYEQYF. DNA for the CDR3: TGTGCCAGCTCACCCAGCTACAGCTCCTACGAGCAGTACTTC.